The source of this TCR beta chain is a study of blood T cell repertoires in COVID-19. Whole-study context: Italy, Spain and the United States were the sources of the convalescent and acute COVID-19 samples. T cells, B-cell-depleted T cells, or PBMCs supplied cDNA or gDNA.

In the original analysis: Quantification of nucleated cells was approximated via reference gene primer amplification. Assay used: immunoSEQ multiplex PCR; TCRdb lists only in-frame clones, some missing. V and J calls and clone size are as listed in that table; D and trimming were resolved from the DNA. The sample includes fewer than 500,000 clones, 70% to 90% of them seen just once. J lost 4 bases, V lost 4 bases, and 9 bases had no gene match. Germline values: CDR1 SQVTM, CDR2 ANQGSEA. The CDR3 consists of 16 residues. In assigning cohorts, the study relied on participant-reported clinical history. The sequenced sample was PBMCs or T cells enriched from blood (not recorded which). The receptor's source is a woman between 18 and 30 years old with acute COVID-19. V and J are TRBV29-1 and TRBJ2-5, with TRBD2 matching over 13 bases. The CDR3 DNA is TGCAGCGTTGCCCCAACTAGCGGGAGGGCCCTAGAGACCCAGTACTTC. Translation: CSVAPTSGRALETQYF. Looking up the rest from reference TRBV29-1 and TRBJ2-5 gives the full variable domain: SAVISQKPSRDICQRGTSLTIQCQVDSQVTMMFWYRQQPGQSLTLIATANQGSEATYESGFVIDKFPISRPNLTFSTLTVSNMSPEDSSIYLCSVAPTSGRALETQYFGPGTRLLVL.